Presented here are 29 T cell receptor beta chains from one specimen sequenced in a study of shared clonotypes between healthy human individuals. Selected positively for CCR7 and CD45RO-negative, naive CD8 cells excluded terminally differentiated effector memory CD45RA+ cells. Some clones are missing from TCRdb's copy, which holds only in-frame ones; the method was immunoSEQ multiplex PCR. The repertoire holds 660,000 or so clones, with 95% to 97% as singletons. The sample was naive CD8+ T cells sorted from blood. All receptors come from a woman aged 25-40 years in good health.

The chain joins TRBV28 to TRBJ1-1, with 8 bases matching TRBD1. Germline lookup yields CDR1 MDHEN and CDR2 SYDVKM. There are 14 residues in the CDR3. The V segment lost 1 base and the J segment 5 bases; nucleotides outside the gene matches: 3. The CDR3, as DNA: TGTGCCAGCAGTTTATATACAGGGGGAACTGAAGCTTTCTTT. This gives the protein CASSLYTGGTEAFF.

A note on this clone: In the same sample, other DNA sequences code for this CDR3. This chain uses TRBV28 with TRBJ1-5; D possibly corresponds to TRBD1 (5 bases). Germline V CDR1 and CDR2: MDHEN, SYDVKM. V was cut by 2 bases and J by 0 bases, with 11 bases left in between. CDR3 size: 16 residues. CDR3 nucleotides: TGTGCCAGCAGTTTACTGGGGGGTTATAGCAATCAGCCCCAGCATTTT. It is translated as CASSLLGGYSNQPQHF.

The gene calls are TRBV13 and TRBJ1-1; no firm D call. The CDR3 length is 12 residues. Trimming cost V 0 bases and J 8 bases, with 7 bases left between them. CDR1 and CDR2 (germline): PRHDT, FYEKMQ (reference sequence). The CDR3 reads CASSLGQREAFF. CDR3 nucleotide sequence: TGTGCCAGCAGCTTAGGCCAACGCGAAGCTTTCTTT.

The CDR3 DNA reads as TGTGCCAGCAGTGCCGGGGGCGCTTGGACCGGGGAGCTGTTTTTT. Its protein product is CASSAGGAWTGELFF. The rearrangement joins TRBV27 to TRBJ2-2, with D perhaps being TRBD1 or TRBD2 (6 bases each). Germline CDR1 MNHEY, CDR2 SMNVEV (reference sequence). CDR3 size: 15 residues. V lost 5 bases and J lost 5, with 15 bases in between.

This clone was found once. The rearrangement links TRBV28 to TRBJ2-5; no clear D gene. Germline V gene data show CDR1 as MDHEN and CDR2 as SYDVKM. Trimming removed 3 bases from V and 5 bases from J, with 10 bases in between. The CDR3 extends over 13 amino acids. The CDR3 region is CASSFWPTETQYF. The CDR3, as DNA: TGTGCCAGCAGTTTTTGGCCAACGGAGACCCAGTACTTC. The full variable domain, its missing parts supplied by reference TRBV28 and TRBJ2-5, is DVKVTQSSRYLVKRTGEKVFLECVQDMDHENMFWYRQDPGLGLRLIYFSYDVKMKEKGDIPEGYSVSREKKERFSLILESASTNQTSMYLCASSFWPTETQYFGPGTRLLVL.

This chain connects TRBV9 to TRBJ2-3; D is perhaps TRBD2 (6 bases). Germline-derived CDR1 and CDR2 are SGDLS and YYNGEE. Trimming took off 4 bases at V and 1 base at J, with 13 bases between the two ends. This CDR3 has 15 residues. In DNA form, the CDR3 reads TGTGCCAGCAGCCCCTATTCTAGCGGCACAGATACGCAGTATTTT. Its translation is CASSPYSSGTDTQYF.

This clone has just one count. The chain is built from TRBV18 and TRBJ2-1, with TRBD2 identical over 15 bases. Germline values: CDR1 KGHSH, CDR2 LQKENI. After removal of 6 bases from V and 5 bases from J, the junction contained 2 bases not matched to a gene. This CDR3 has 15 amino acids. The CDR3 bases are TGTGCCAGCTCTGGGACTAGCGGGAGGAACAATGAGCAGTTCTTC. It encodes CASSGTSGRNNEQFF.

The chain couples TRBV19 to TRBJ1-5; D gene uncertain. Germline CDR1 is LNHDA and CDR2 is SQIVND (reference sequence). V was shortened by 1 base and J by 1 base, with 8 bases between the two germline ends. The CDR3 is 15 amino acids. CDR3 amino acids: CASSIVWESNQPQHF. The DNA for the CDR3 is TGTGCCAGTAGTATAGTGTGGGAGAGCAATCAGCCCCAGCATTTT.

The chain employs TRBV6-1 and TRBJ2-1, with 10 bases lining up with TRBD2. This CDR3 is built from 16 residues. The germline V gene has CDR1 MNHNS and CDR2 SASEGT. V dropped 2 bases and J dropped 0; count of bases not matched to a gene: 1. As DNA, the CDR3 is TGTGCCAGCAGTGAACGGACTAGCGGCTCCTACAATGAGCAGTTCTTC. Translated: CASSERTSGSYNEQFF.

This sequence joins TRBV6-4 and TRBJ2-1; 10 bases align to TRBD1. The length of the CDR3 is 17 residues. With V trimmed by 3 bases and J by 7 bases, 12 bases remained unmatched. Germline CDR1 is MRHNA and CDR2 is SNTAGT. The CDR3 region has the DNA TGTGCCAGCAGTGAAGTAGGCGGGACAGGGGCCTGGAATGAGCAGTTCTTC. Its translation: CASSEVGGTGAWNEQFF.

V gene TRBV4-2 combines with J gene TRBJ2-7; 12 bases agree with TRBD2. With 0 bases clipped from V and 2 bases from J, the junction kept 2 bases outside the gene matches. This CDR3 has 16 residues. The V gene's germline CDR1 is LGHNA and CDR2 YNFKEQ. DNA of the CDR3: TGTGCCAGCAGCCAAGACGGACTAGCGGGAACCTACGAGCAGTACTTC. Its translation: CASSQDGLAGTYEQYF.

Written as DNA, the CDR3 is TGCGCCAGCAGCTTTGGGGGTGAACTAGCGACCTACGAGCAGTACTTC. This sequence encodes CASSFGGELATYEQYF. This chain joins TRBV5-1 and TRBJ2-7, with TRBD2 identical over 7 bases. Germline assignment: CDR1 SGHRS and CDR2 YFSETQ. CDR3 length: 16 residues. After removal of 2 bases from V and 2 bases from J, the junction contained 10 bases not matched to a gene.

The CDR3 sequence is CASSLGGLLYEQYF. The CDR3 nucleotides are TGTGCCAGCAGCCTTGGCGGACTATTGTACGAGCAGTACTTC. The chain uses TRBV7-9 and TRBJ2-7; weak D call: TRBD2 (6 bases). Germline lookup yields CDR1 SEHNR and CDR2 FQNEAQ (reference sequence). The V end lost 5 bases, the J end lost 4 bases, and 15 bases lay between the germline ends. The CDR3 has 14 amino acids.

This clone was seen only once. The rearrangement joins TRBV19 to TRBJ2-7, with D hard to call. The CDR3 extends over 15 amino acids. Trimming shortened V by 1 base and J by 3 bases, and 13 bases separated the two germline ends. Germline assignment: CDR1 LNHDA and CDR2 SQIVND (reference sequence). This CDR3 reads CASSIVVGPYYEQYF. CDR3 coding DNA: TGTGCCAGTAGTATAGTGGTCGGTCCTTACTACGAGCAGTACTTC.

The rearrangement uses TRBV4-1 and TRBJ2-5; D tentatively fits TRBD1 or TRBD2 (6 bases each). The CDR3 runs 13 residues. Germline assignment: CDR1 MGHRA and CDR2 YSYEKL. V was pared by 4 bases and J by 7 bases, with 13 bases between. The CDR3 spells CASSPGGLGTQYF. In DNA, the CDR3 is TGCGCCAGCAGCCCCGGGGGCCTCGGGACCCAGTACTTC.

J is TRBJ2-3 and V is TRBV28, with TRBD2 identical over 10 bases. Germline V lookup: CDR1 MDHEN, CDR2 SYDVKM. The length of the CDR3 is 16 residues. With 2 bases clipped from V and 1 base from J, the junction kept 3 bases outside the gene matches. In nucleotides, the CDR3 is TGTGCCAGCAGTTTACAGCTAGCGGGGGGCACAGATACGCAGTATTTT. This sequence encodes CASSLQLAGGTDTQYF. Drawing the rest from reference TRBV28 and TRBJ2-3, the complete variable domain is DVKVTQSSRYLVKRTGEKVFLECVQDMDHENMFWYRQDPGLGLRLIYFSYDVKMKEKGDIPEGYSVSREKKERFSLILESASTNQTSMYLCASSLQLAGGTDTQYFGPGTRLTVL.

On this clone: Additional DNA sequences in this sample encode the identical CDR3. The genes are TRBV13 and TRBJ2-7, with 11 bases that match TRBD2. Trimming removed 5 bases from V and 7 bases from J; junction bases left unmatched: 4. The CDR3 runs to 13 residues. Germline V gene sequence: CDR1 PRHDT, CDR2 FYEKMQ (reference sequence). DNA of the CDR3: TGTGCCAGCAGCCTACTAGCGGGAGATGAGCAGTACTTC. This sequence encodes CASSLLAGDEQYF.

This chain connects TRBV30 to TRBJ2-5, with D maybe TRBD1 (6 bases). The J call may be wrong; the DNA end is better matched by TRBJ2-7. The CDR3 totals 14 residues. Germline CDR1 is GTSNPN and CDR2 is SVGIG (reference sequence). The DNA of the CDR3 is TGTGCCTGGAGTGTGGGGCAGGGGTACTACGAGCAGTACTTC. It specifies CAWSVGQGYYEQYF.

Worth noting for this clone: The same CDR3 arises from other DNA sequences in this sample as well. V and J are TRBV6-1 and TRBJ1-2, with D hard to call. Trimming removed 1 base at V and 8 bases at J, with 2 bases between. This CDR3 is built from 10 residues. CDR1 is MNHNS, CDR2 SASEGT, per germline. This chain's CDR3 is CASSEGGYTF. The DNA of the CDR3 is TGTGCCAGCAGTGAAGGCGGCTACACCTTC.

This clone was found once. The chain recombines TRBV29-1 with TRBJ2-7; unclear D gene. This CDR3 comprises 15 residues. V dropped 0 bases and J dropped 0 bases, with 12 bases sitting between them. Germline assignment: CDR1 SQVTM and CDR2 ANQGSEA. As DNA, the CDR3 is TGCAGCGTTGAAGAAACTGGGGATAACTCCTACGAGCAGTACTTC. This sequence encodes CSVEETGDNSYEQYF.

This chain uses TRBV25-1 with TRBJ2-1; 10 bases agree with TRBD2. The CDR3 contains 15 residues. Germline CDR1 MGHDK, CDR2 SYGVNS. The V and J ends lost 3 bases and 15 bases, in that order; junction bases with no gene match: 14. CDR3 DNA: TGTGCCAGCAGTGACCCAGGGACTAGCGTGGTTGGTCGGTTCTTC. It translates to CASSDPGTSVVGRFF.

The rearrangement links TRBV28 to TRBJ2-1; 13 bases line up with TRBD2. Germline V gene data show CDR1 as MDHEN and CDR2 as SYDVKM. The CDR3 sequence is 15 residues long. J lost 6 bases, V lost 5 bases, and 4 bases had no gene match. CDR3: CASSPTSGRANEQFF. Written as DNA, the CDR3 is TGTGCCAGCAGTCCCACTAGCGGGAGGGCCAATGAGCAGTTCTTC.

For the CDR3, the DNA is TGTGCCAGTAGGGAACGGGACGTCTACAATGAGCAGTTCTTC. This sequence encodes CASRERDVYNEQFF. The genes are TRBV19 and TRBJ2-1, with D perhaps being TRBD1 or TRBD2 (5 bases each). Germline V gene sequence: CDR1 LNHDA, CDR2 SQIVND (reference sequence). V lost 6 bases and J lost 3, with 12 bases in between. CDR3 length: 14 amino acids.

The rearrangement links TRBV27 to TRBJ1-4, with D possibly TRBD1 on 5 matching bases. There are 15 residues in the CDR3. Germline lookup yields CDR1 MNHEY and CDR2 SMNVEV (reference sequence). V shed 4 bases and J shed 3 bases, with 12 bases lying between them. The CDR3 sequence is CASSSRGGANEKLFF. The CDR3 DNA sequence: TGTGCCAGCAGTTCGAGGGGAGGGGCTAATGAAAAACTGTTTTTT.

The rearrangement uses TRBV5-4 and TRBJ2-7; 8 bases match TRBD1. V trimming: 4 bases; J trimming: 4 bases; junction bases outside the gene matches: 10. Germline lookup yields CDR1 SGHNT and CDR2 YYREEE (reference sequence). The CDR3 extends over 15 amino acids. The CDR3 nucleotides are TGTGCCAGCAGCCCCATTGGGACAGGATTTTACGAGCAGTACTTC. Encoded protein: CASSPIGTGFYEQYF.

This clone showed up just once. The chain recombines TRBV19 with TRBJ2-1; 9 bases are shared with TRBD2. CDR3 length: 16 amino acids. The germline CDR1 and CDR2 sequences are LNHDA and SQIVND (reference sequence). The V segment lost 4 bases and the J segment 4 bases; nucleotides outside the gene matches: 8. In DNA form, the CDR3 reads TGTGCCAGTAGTACCTTAACTAGCGGGCCTTACAATGAGCAGTTCTTC. As protein: CASSTLTSGPYNEQFF.

This clone occurred once. The rearrangement uses TRBV28 and TRBJ2-3; 9 bases agree with TRBD2. From germline, CDR1 is MDHEN and CDR2 SYDVKM. J gave up 2 bases and V 5 bases, and 8 bases lay outside the gene matches. This CDR3 is 16 amino acids long. CDR3 loop: CASSPLLAGITDTQYF. The CDR3 DNA reads as TGTGCCAGCAGTCCCCTTCTAGCGGGGATCACAGATACGCAGTATTTT.

The table lists this clone with a few counts. The V call is TRBV28, the J call TRBJ1-1; maybe TRBD1 (6 bases). Germline V gene sequence: CDR1 MDHEN, CDR2 SYDVKM. Trimming took 3 bases from V and 8 from J, leaving 7 bases between them. The CDR3 consists of 11 residues. The CDR3 protein is CASSFGQEAFF. The CDR3 nucleotides read TGTGCCAGCAGTTTTGGACAGGAAGCTTTCTTT.

As regards this clone: The identical CDR3 is also encoded by other nucleotide sequences in the sample. This chain uses TRBV19 with TRBJ2-2; D is ambiguous. The CDR3 runs to 13 residues. Trimming stripped 1 base from V and 2 bases from J, with 2 bases between. Germline V gene data show CDR1 as LNHDA and CDR2 as SQIVND (reference sequence). CDR3 protein: CASSIGNTGELFF. CDR3 coding DNA: TGTGCCAGTAGTATAGGTAACACCGGGGAGCTGTTTTTT. Complete variable domain (other parts from reference TRBV19 and TRBJ2-2): DGGITQSPKYLFRKEGQNVTLSCEQNLNHDAMYWYRQDPGQGLRLIYYSQIVNDFQKGDIAEGYSVSREKKESFPLTVTSAQKNPTAFYLCASSIGNTGELFFGEGSRLTVL.